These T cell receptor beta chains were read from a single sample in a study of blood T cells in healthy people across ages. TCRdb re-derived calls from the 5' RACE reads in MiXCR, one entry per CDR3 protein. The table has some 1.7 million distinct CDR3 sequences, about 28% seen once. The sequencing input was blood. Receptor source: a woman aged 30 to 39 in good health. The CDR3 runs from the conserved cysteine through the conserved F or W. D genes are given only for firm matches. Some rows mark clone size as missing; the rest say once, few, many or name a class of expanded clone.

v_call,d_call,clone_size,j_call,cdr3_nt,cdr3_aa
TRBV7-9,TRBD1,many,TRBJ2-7,TGTGCCAGCAGCTCGGGGACAGGGTTGAAGTCGGGCGAGCAGTACTTC,CASSSGTGLKSGEQYF
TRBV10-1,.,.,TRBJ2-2,TGCGCCAGCAGTGAGTGGGGGGCCGGGGAGCTGTTTTTT,CASSEWGAGELFF
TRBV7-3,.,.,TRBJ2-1,TGTGCCAGCAGCTTAATACAGGGTTTAGAGCAGTTCTTC,CASSLIQGLEQFF
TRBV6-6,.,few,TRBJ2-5,TGTGCCAGCAGGTCGGGACACCAAGAGACCCGGTACTTC,CASRSGHQETRYF
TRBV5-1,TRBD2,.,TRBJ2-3,TGCGCCAGCAGCCCTCGTATAATAGCGGGAGTCGAGGGCACAGATACGCAGTATTTT,CASSPRIIAGVEGTDTQYF
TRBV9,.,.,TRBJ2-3,TGTGCCAGCAGCCCAAACATTGATACGCAGTATTTT,CASSPNIDTQYF
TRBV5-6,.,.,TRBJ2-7,TGTGCCAGCAGCTTGGCCGCGGGGATCGAGCAGTACTTC,CASSLAAGIEQYF
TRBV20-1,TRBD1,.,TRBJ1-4,TGCAGTGCTAGACAGCCACAGGGGGGGGAAAAACTGTTTTTT,CSARQPQGGEKLFF
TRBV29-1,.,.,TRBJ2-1,TGCAGCGCGCTGCAGGGGCGCTACAATGAGCAGTTCTTC,CSALQGRYNEQFF
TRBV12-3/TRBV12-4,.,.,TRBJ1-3,TGTGCCAGCAGTTTTCGGTACCTCTCTGGAAACACCATATATTTT,CASSFRYLSGNTIYF
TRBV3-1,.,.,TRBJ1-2,TGTGCCAGCAGCCCGGGGATAGGATATGGCTACACCTTC,CASSPGIGYGYTF
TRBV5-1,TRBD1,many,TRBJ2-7,TGCGCCAGCAGCGGACAGGGTCAGACCTACGAGCAGTACTTC,CASSGQGQTYEQYF
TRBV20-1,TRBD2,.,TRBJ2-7,TGCAGTGCTAGAGCGGGAGGGCCGGCGGAGCAGTACTTC,CSARAGGPAEQYF
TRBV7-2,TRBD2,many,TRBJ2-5,TGTGCCAGCAGCTTATTCCGGGGGGGCCTCAAAGAGACCCAGTACTTC,CASSLFRGGLKETQYF
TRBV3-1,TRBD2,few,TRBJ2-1,TGTGCCAGCAGTCACTTAGCGGGGGGGCCCCATGAGCAGTTCTTC,CASSHLAGGPHEQFF
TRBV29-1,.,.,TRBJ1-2,TGCAGCGTCTACACGGCAATACAGCTCTATGGCTACACCTTC,CSVYTAIQLYGYTF
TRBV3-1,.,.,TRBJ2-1,TGTGCCAGCAGCCAACGGGGAGACCCTAGCAATGAGCAGTTCTTC,CASSQRGDPSNEQFF
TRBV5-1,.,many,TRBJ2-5,TGCGCCAGCAGCTTGGATGGGTCCGTTGGGGAGACCCAGTACTTC,CASSLDGSVGETQYF
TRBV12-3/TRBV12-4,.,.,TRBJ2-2,TGTGCCACCCAGGGTTACGCCGGGGAGCTGTTTTTT,CATQGYAGELFF
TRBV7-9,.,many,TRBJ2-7,TGTGCCAGCAGCTCTGGGCAAGGGGGGGCCTACGAGCAGTACTTC,CASSSGQGGAYEQYF
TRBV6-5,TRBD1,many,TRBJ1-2,TGTGCCAGCAAACAGGGGCGAGACTATGGCTACACCTTC,CASKQGRDYGYTF
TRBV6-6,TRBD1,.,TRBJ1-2,TGTGCCAGCAGTTACACCCCCACAGGGACAGGGATATATGGCTACACCTTC,CASSYTPTGTGIYGYTF
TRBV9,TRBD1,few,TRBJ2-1,TGTGCCAGCAGCCCTTCCGGGACAGGGTTGATAGGCAATGAGCAGTTCTTC,CASSPSGTGLIGNEQFF
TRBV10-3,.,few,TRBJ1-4,TGTGCCATACGAACCGCAGGGGCGGGTGAAAAACTGTTTTTT,CAIRTAGAGEKLFF
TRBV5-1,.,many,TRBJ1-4,TGCGCCAGCAGCTTGGCCCTGAATGAAAAACTGTTTTTT,CASSLALNEKLFF
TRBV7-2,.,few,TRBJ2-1,TGTGCCAGCAGCCAGGAGGCCTACACTGAGCAGTTCTTC,CASSQEAYTEQFF
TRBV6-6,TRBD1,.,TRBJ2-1,TGTGCCAGCAGTTCTCCAGCGACAGGGGGCATGGATGAGCAGTTCTTC,CASSSPATGGMDEQFF
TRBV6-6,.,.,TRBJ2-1,TGTGCCAGCAGTTACTCGACAGGGACTCACAATGAGCAGTTCTTC,CASSYSTGTHNEQFF
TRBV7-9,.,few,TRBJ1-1,TGTGCCAGCAGCTTAGAACCAGAGCTTGAAGCTTTCTTT,CASSLEPELEAFF
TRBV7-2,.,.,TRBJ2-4,TGTGCCAGCAGATCGCGGGACAGAGAAAACATTCAGTACTTC,CASRSRDRENIQYF
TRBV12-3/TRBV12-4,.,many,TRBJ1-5,TGTGCCAGCAGTTTTCAACAGGGAAGCAATCAGCCCCAGCATTTT,CASSFQQGSNQPQHF
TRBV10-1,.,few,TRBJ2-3,TGCGCCAGCAGTGAAGGAATTACTAGCACAGATACGCAGTATTTT,CASSEGITSTDTQYF
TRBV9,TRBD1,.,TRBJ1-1,TGTGCCTGCAGCGCTAACAGGGGAGGCACTGAAGCTTTCTTT,CACSANRGGTEAFF
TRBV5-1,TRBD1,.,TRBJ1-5,TGCGCCAGCAGCTTGCGGAAAGGACAGGGGAATCAGCCCCAGCATTTT,CASSLRKGQGNQPQHF
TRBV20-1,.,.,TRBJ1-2,TGCAGTACTAGAGTCTACAACGGGCCTAACTATGGCTACACCTTC,CSTRVYNGPNYGYTF
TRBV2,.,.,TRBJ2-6,TGTGCCAGCATGCGGAACTCTGGGGCCAACGTCCTGACTTTC,CASMRNSGANVLTF
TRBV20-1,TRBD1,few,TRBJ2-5,TGCAGTGCTAGTCTTACAGGGGGCTTTGCCCAAGAGACCCAGTACTTC,CSASLTGGFAQETQYF
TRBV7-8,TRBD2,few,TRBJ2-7,TGTGCCAGCAGCCAAGGGCGCGGGAGAGGCGAGCAGTACTTC,CASSQGRGRGEQYF
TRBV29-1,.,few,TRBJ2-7,TGCAGCGCCGTAGGAGGGGCCTACGAGCAGTACTTC,CSAVGGAYEQYF
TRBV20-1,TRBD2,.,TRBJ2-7,TGCAGTGCTCAACCGTTGGCTAGCGGGGTGAAGTACGAGCAGTACTTC,CSAQPLASGVKYEQYF
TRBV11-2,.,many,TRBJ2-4,TGTGCCAGCAGCCAACGACGAGATATGGCGGCGGACATTCAGTACTTC,CASSQRRDMAADIQYF
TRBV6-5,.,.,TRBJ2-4,TGTGCCAGCGGGGGAGTAGGGACAGCCAAAAACATTCAGTACTTC,CASGGVGTAKNIQYF
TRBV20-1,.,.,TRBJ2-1,TGCAGTGCTAGAGATGGGATTGGGGGGCAAGTTGAGCAGTTCTTC,CSARDGIGGQVEQFF
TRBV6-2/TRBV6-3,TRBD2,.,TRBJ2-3,TGTGCCAGCAGCCAACCGGGACTAGCGGGATTAACAGATACGCAGTATTTT,CASSQPGLAGLTDTQYF
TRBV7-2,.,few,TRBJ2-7,TGTGCCAACAGCTTAATGGTGGGCCGAGTCTACGAGCAGTACTTC,CANSLMVGRVYEQYF
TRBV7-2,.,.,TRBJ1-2,TGTGCCAGCAGCCCACGAACCGGACGTGATGGCTACACCTTC,CASSPRTGRDGYTF
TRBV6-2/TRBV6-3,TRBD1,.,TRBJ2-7,TGTGCCAGCAGTGGATGGACAGGGACCTACGAGCAGTACTTC,CASSGWTGTYEQYF
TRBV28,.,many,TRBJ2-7,TGTGCGTCCGCGGTGGGGAGCGGGCTATACGAGCAGTACTTC,CASAVGSGLYEQYF
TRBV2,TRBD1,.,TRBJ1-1,TGTGCCAGCAGTGTCAGGGGGGGGGAAGCTTTCTTT,CASSVRGGEAFF
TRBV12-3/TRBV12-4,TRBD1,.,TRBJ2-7,TGTGCCAGCAGCTGGGGCCCGGACAGGGGGACCTACGAGCAGTACTTC,CASSWGPDRGTYEQYF
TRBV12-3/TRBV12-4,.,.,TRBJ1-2,TGTGCCAGCAGTTTAGAGGCGTGGACAAGTAACTATGGCTACACCTTC,CASSLEAWTSNYGYTF
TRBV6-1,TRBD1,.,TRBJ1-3,TGTGCCAGCAGTGTCGGGGACAGGGGACTCTCTGGGAACACCATATATTTT,CASSVGDRGLSGNTIYF
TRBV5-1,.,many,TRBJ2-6,TGCGCCAGCAGCGGAACAGGATTCTCTGGGGCCAACGTCCTGACTTTC,CASSGTGFSGANVLTF
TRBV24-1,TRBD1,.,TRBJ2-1,TGTGCCACCAGTGACCGACAGGGCCCCTACAATGAGCAGTTCTTC,CATSDRQGPYNEQFF
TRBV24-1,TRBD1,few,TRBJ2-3,TGTGCCACCAGTGGCAGGGGGTTGAGCACAGATACGCAGTATTTT,CATSGRGLSTDTQYF
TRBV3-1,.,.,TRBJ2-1,TGTGCCAGCAGCCAAGATATAGACAGCCAGCAGTTCTTC,CASSQDIDSQQFF
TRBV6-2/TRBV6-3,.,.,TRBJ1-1,TGTGCCAGCAGCCGAAGGGGGGCCACTGAAGCTTTCTTT,CASSRRGATEAFF